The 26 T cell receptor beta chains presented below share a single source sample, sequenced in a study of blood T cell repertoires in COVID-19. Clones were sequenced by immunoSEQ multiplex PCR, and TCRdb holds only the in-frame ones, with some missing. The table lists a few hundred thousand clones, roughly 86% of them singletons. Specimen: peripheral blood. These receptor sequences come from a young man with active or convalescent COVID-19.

The CDR3 DNA reads as TGTGCCAGCAGCTCCACTACAGATACGCAGTATTTT. Residues: CASSSTTDTQYF. The chain has TRBV6-5 and TRBJ2-3; D not certain. Germline loops: CDR1 MNHEY, CDR2 SVGAGI. The V end lost 6 bases, the J end lost 3 bases, and 7 bases lay between the germline ends. CDR3 length: 12 residues.

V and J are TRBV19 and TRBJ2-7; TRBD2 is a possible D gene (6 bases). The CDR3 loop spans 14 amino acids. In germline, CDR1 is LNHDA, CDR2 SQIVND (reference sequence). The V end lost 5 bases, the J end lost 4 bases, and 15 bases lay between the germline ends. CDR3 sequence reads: CASSDRLDGYEQYF. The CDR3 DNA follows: TGTGCCAGTAGTGACCGACTAGATGGGTACGAGCAGTACTTC.

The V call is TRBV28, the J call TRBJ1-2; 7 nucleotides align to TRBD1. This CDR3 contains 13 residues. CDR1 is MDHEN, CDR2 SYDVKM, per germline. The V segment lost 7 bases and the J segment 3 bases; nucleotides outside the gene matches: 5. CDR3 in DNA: TGTGCCAGCAAGACAGGACAGGACTATGGCTACACCTTC. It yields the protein CASKTGQDYGYTF.

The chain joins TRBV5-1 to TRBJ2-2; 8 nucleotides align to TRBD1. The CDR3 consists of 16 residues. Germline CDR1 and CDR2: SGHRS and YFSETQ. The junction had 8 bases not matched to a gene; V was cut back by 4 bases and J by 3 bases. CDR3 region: CASSAPETGDTGELFF. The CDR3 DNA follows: TGCGCCAGCAGCGCACCAGAGACAGGGGACACCGGGGAGCTGTTTTTT.

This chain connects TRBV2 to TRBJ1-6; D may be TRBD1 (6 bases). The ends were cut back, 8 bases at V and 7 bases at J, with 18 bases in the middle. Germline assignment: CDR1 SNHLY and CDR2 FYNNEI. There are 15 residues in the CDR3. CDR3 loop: CASAPPSDRNSPLHF. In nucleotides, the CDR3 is TGTGCCAGCGCCCCTCCCAGTGACAGGAATTCACCCCTCCACTTT.

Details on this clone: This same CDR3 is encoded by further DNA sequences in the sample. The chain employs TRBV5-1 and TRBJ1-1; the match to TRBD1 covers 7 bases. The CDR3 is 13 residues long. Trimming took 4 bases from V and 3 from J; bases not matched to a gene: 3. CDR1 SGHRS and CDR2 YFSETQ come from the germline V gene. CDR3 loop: CASSGQVDTEAFF. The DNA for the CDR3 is TGCGCCAGCAGCGGACAGGTTGACACTGAAGCTTTCTTT.

The CDR3: CASSLESGGIETQYF. CDR3 bases: TGTGCCAGCAGCTTAGAATCAGGGGGCATTGAGACCCAGTACTTC. This rearrangement joins TRBV11-3 to TRBJ2-5, with TRBD1 matching 8 bases. The CDR3 runs to 15 residues. Looked up from germline, CDR1 is SGHNT and CDR2 is YENEEA. Trimming cost V 0 bases and J 5 bases; bases outside gene matches: 5.

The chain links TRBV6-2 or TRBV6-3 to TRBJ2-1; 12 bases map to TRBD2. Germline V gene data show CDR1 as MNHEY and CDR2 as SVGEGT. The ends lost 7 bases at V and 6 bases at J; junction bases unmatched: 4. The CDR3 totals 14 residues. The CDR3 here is CASIPGLAGNEQFF. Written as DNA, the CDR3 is TGTGCCAGCATCCCGGGACTAGCGGGCAATGAGCAGTTCTTC.

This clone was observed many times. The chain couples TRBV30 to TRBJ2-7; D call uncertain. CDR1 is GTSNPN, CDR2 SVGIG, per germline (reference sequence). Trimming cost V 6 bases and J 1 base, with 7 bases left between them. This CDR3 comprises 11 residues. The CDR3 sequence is CACSTSYEQYF. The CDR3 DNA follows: TGTGCCTGCTCTACTTCCTACGAGCAGTACTTC.

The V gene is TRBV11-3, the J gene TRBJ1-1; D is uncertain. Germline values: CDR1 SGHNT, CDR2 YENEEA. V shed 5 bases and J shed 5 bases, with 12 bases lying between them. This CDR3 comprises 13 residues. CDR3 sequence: CASSKSGRTEAFF. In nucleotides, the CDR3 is TGTGCCAGCAGCAAAAGCGGCCGGACTGAAGCTTTCTTT. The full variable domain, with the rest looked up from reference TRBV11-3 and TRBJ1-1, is EAGVVQSPRYKIIEKKQPVAFWCNPISGHNTLYWYLQNLGQGPELLIRYENEEAVDDSQLPKDRFSAERLKGVDSTLKIQPAELGDSAVYLCASSKSGRTEAFFGQGTRLTVV.

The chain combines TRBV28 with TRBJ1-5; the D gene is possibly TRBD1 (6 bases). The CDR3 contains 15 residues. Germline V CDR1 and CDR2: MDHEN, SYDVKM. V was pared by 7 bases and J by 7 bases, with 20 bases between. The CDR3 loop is CASIRRGAPSQPQHF. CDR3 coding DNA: TGTGCCAGCATAAGACGGGGGGCTCCGAGCCAGCCCCAGCATTTT.

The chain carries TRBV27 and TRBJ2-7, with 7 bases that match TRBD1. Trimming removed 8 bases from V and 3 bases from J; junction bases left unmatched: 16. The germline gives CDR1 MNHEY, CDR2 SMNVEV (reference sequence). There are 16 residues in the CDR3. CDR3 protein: CASQIRSGTDYYEQYF. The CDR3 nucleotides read TGTGCCAGCCAGATTCGGTCCGGGACAGATTACTACGAGCAGTACTTC.

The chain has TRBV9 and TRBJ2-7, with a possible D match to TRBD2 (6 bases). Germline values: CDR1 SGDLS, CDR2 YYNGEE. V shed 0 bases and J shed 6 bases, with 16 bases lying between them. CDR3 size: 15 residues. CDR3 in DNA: TGTGCCAGCAGCGTAGCTGGGACTTCCCCCTCCGAGCAGTACTTC. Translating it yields CASSVAGTSPSEQYF.

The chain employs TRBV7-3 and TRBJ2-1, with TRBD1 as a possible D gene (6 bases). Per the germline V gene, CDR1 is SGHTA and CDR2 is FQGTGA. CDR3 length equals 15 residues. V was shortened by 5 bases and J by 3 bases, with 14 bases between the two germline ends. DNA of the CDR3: TGTGCCAGCAGCCCATACAGGGCCCTCTACAATGAGCAGTTCTTC. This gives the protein CASSPYRALYNEQFF.

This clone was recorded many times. CDR3 DNA: TGTGCCAGCAGCGTATCGGCGGGACCACAGGGGCGAGGCTATGGCTACACCTTC. Protein product: CASSVSAGPQGRGYGYTF. The chain is built from TRBV9 and TRBJ1-2; 7 bases line up with TRBD1. The CDR3 is 18 amino acids. Unmatched junction bases numbered 16, after V lost 1 base and J lost 4 bases. Germline CDR1 SGDLS, CDR2 YYNGEE.

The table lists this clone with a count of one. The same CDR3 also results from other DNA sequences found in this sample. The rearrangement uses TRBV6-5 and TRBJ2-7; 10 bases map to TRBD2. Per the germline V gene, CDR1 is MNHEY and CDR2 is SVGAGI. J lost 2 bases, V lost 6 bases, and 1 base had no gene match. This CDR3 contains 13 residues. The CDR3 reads CASRGLAAYEQYF. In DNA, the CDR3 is TGTGCCAGCAGAGGACTAGCGGCCTACGAGCAGTACTTC.

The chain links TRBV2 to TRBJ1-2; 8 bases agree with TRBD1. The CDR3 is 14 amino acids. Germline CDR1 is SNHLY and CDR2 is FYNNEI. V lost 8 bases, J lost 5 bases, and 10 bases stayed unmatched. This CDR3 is CASQEQGGFYGYTF. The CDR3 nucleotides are TGTGCCAGCCAGGAACAGGGGGGTTTTTATGGCTACACCTTC.

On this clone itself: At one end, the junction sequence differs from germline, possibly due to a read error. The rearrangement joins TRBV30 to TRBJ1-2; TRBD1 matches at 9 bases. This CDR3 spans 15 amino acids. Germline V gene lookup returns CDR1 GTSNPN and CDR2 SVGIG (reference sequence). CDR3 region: CAGRGQGRIYYGYTF. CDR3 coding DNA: TGTGCCGGGAGGGGACAGGGCAGAATTTACTATGGCTACACCTTC.

CDR3 sequence reads: CAWSMGAILNTEAFF. CDR3 coding DNA: TGTGCCTGGAGTATGGGGGCCATTCTTAACACTGAAGCTTTCTTT. The chain recombines TRBV30 with TRBJ1-1; D perhaps matches TRBD1 (6 bases). The CDR3 length is 15 residues. V lost 2 bases and J lost 2, with 15 bases in between. From germline, CDR1 is GTSNPN and CDR2 SVGIG (reference sequence).

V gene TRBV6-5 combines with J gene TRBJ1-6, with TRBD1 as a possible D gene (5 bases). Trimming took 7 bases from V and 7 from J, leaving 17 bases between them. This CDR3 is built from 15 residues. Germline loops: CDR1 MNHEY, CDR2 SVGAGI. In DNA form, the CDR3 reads TGTGCCAGCACCCGAGGGCAGGGAGGGAATTCACCCCTCCACTTT. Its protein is CASTRGQGGNSPLHF.

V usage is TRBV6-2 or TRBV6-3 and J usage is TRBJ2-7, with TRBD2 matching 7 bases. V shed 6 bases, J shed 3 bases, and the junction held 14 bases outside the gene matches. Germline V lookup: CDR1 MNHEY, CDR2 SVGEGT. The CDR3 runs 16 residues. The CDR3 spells CASSTTQAGGSYEQYF. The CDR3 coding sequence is TGTGCCAGCAGCACCACCCAGGCGGGCGGGAGCTACGAGCAGTACTTC.

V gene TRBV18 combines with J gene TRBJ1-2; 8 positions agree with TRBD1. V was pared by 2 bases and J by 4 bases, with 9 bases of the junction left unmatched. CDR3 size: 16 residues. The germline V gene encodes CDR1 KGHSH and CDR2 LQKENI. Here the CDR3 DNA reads TGTGCCAGCTCACCAACGACAGGGGATAAAGTCTATGGCTACACCTTC. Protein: CASSPTTGDKVYGYTF. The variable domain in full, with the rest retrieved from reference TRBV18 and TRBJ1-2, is NAGVMQNPRHLVRRRGQEARLRCSPMKGHSHVYWYRQLPEEGLKFMVYLQKENIIDESGMPKERFSAEFPKEGPSILRIQQVVRGDSAAYFCASSPTTGDKVYGYTFGSGTRLTVV.

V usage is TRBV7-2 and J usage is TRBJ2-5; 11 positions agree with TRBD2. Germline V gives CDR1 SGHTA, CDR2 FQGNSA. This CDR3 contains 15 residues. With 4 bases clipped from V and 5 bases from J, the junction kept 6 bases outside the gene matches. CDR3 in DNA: TGTGCCAGCAGCTATACTAGCGGGAGCGGCGAGACCCAGTACTTC. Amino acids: CASSYTSGSGETQYF.

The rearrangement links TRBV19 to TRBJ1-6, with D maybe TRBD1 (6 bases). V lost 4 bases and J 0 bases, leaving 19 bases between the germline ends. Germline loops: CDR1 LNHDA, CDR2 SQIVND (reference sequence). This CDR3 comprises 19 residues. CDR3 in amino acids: CASSNRQNDRSSYNSPLHF. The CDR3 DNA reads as TGTGCCAGTAGTAACCGCCAAAATGACAGGAGCTCCTATAATTCACCCCTCCACTTT.

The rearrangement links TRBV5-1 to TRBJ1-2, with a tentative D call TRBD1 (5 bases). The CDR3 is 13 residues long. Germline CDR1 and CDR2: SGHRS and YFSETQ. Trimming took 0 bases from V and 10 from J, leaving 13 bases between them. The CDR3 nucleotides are TGCGCCAGCAGCTTGGACCTTCGACAGCCCTACACCTTC. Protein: CASSLDLRQPYTF.

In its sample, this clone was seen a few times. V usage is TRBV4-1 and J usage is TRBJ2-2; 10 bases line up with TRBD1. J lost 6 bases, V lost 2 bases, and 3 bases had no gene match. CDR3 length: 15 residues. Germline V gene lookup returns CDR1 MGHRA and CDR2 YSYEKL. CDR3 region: CASSQSGTGAGELFF. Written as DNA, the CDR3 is TGCGCCAGCAGCCAATCCGGGACAGGGGCCGGGGAGCTGTTTTTT.